The clone carrying this TCR beta chain was seen at least ten times. The sample comes from a study of neurological immune-mediated disorders. TCRdb redid the calling of the 5' RACE reads with MiXCR, one entry per CDR3 protein. Here the sample spans about 62,000 distinct CDR3 sequences, roughly 3.5% being singletons. The V segment lost 3 bases and the J segment 4 bases; nucleotides outside the gene matches: 6. Germline V gives CDR1 LGHDT, CDR2 YNNKEL (reference sequence). CDR3 length: 15 residues. Source material: PBMCs. The clonotype comes from a woman aged 45-60 years with multiple sclerosis. J is TRBJ1-1 and V is TRBV3-1; 9 nucleotides agree with TRBD1. CDR3 nucleotide sequence: TGTGCCAGCAGCCACCCGGGACAGGGAGTCACTGAAGCTTTCTTT. This codes for CASSHPGQGVTEAFF. Full variable domain (rest looked up from reference TRBV3-1 and TRBJ1-1): DTAVSQTPKYLVTQMGNDKSIKCEQNLGHDTMYWYKQDSKKFLKIMFSYNNKELIINETVPNRFSPKSPDKAHLNLHINSLELGDSAVYFCASSHPGQGVTEAFFGQGTRLTVV.